Presented here are 3 T cell receptor beta chains from one specimen sequenced in a study of post-analysis software for immune sequencing data. The study, taken as a whole, reports: Five TRBV segments were significantly more frequent in patients than in controls. TRBV5-6, TRBV5-1 and TRBV20-1 were among these segments.

Researchers reported that TCR beta cDNA libraries carried unique molecular identifiers. TCRdb ran MiXCR on the PCR reads and lists one entry per CDR3 protein. This sample carries about 460,000 distinct CDR3 sequences, around 40% of them seen once, and the ten largest clones take around 10%. No antigen has been assigned to these receptors. The sequenced sample was blood. The receptors were gathered from a girl between 5 and 17 years old with multiple sclerosis.

J is TRBJ2-1 and V is TRBV5-1; tentative D call: TRBD2 (5 bases). The CDR3 length is 16 residues. Trimming took 4 bases from V and 9 from J, leaving 23 bases between them. The germline gives CDR1 SGHRS, CDR2 YFSETQ. CDR3 nucleotide sequence: TGCGCCAGCAGCCCCCAAGAGGGAACTCGAAACGGTGAGCAGTTCTTC. This encodes CASSPQEGTRNGEQFF.

This clonotype was detected only a few times. The V call is TRBV15, the J call TRBJ2-5; 10 nucleotides agree with TRBD2. This CDR3 has 19 amino acids. V dropped 0 bases and J dropped 2; count of bases not matched to a gene: 12. Germline CDR1 reads LNHNV; CDR2 reads YYDKDF (reference sequence). The CDR3 coding sequence is TGTGCCACCAGCAGAGATGTCCTAGCGGGAGATCGGGGACAAGAGACCCAGTACTTC. Translating gives CATSRDVLAGDRGQETQYF.

The J gene is TRBJ1-2, the V gene TRBV7-9; 7 positions agree with TRBD1. With 6 bases clipped from V and 7 bases from J, the junction kept 8 bases outside the gene matches. Germline V gene lookup returns CDR1 SEHNR and CDR2 FQNEAQ (reference sequence). The CDR3 has 13 residues. CDR3 sequence reads: CASSLAGGGGYTF. CDR3 sequence (DNA): TGTGCCAGCAGTTTGGCAGGGGGAGGTGGCTACACCTTC.